This entry is about one T cell receptor (beta chain). Which antigen it targets is not known. No quality values exist for individual bases; no much larger clone is one base distant. Inclusive of the bounding cysteine and phenylalanine, the CDR3 is 16 residues long. Here the CDR3 DNA is all that survives: 48 bases in frame from base 1. A distance of 17 bases separates the germline ends of V and J, which lose 4 bases and 3 bases respectively. CDR1 is given as SGHNT and CDR2 as YYREEE, both from the germline V gene (reference sequence). Using the deep immunoSEQ assay, TCR CDR3 regions were amplified from genomic DNA by multiplex PCR. For each cell subset, the extracted genomic DNA was distributed evenly across all wells of several immunoSEQ 96-well plates, and each plate served as one replicate. Each replicate PCR for sorted subsets received around 200 ng genomic DNA, equal to roughly 29,000 T cell genomes. Purified libraries were quantified with a Qubit 3.0 fluorometer, sized on a Bioanalyzer 2100, and re-quantified with the KAPA Library Quantification kit. Every immunoSEQ 96-well plate was sequenced on a dedicated single-read 150-cycle Illumina NextSeq 550 flow cell. The original pipeline was this. Because only junctional sequences without quality scores were contained in the immunoSEQ output, filtering matching that applied to full-length reads could not be performed. Sequences were annotated with PyIR, a Python wrapper for IgBLAST v1.9, using IMGT germline references to assign V/J genes and CDR3. Reads with weak V/J assignments (E-value above 1e-6), missing CDR3, stop codons, out-of-frame junctions, or ambiguous translated residues were removed. V3J clonotypes were defined by identical inferred V gene, J gene, and CDR3 amino acid sequence. Percentage overlap between repertoires was computed as shared unique clonotypes divided by the size of the smaller repertoire. RTK rarefaction, the Chao1 estimator, and Recon v2.1 estimates of unobserved clonotypes were used to assess repertoire richness. Generation probabilities were computed with OLGA for all TCRbeta clonotypes obtained by the gDNA method from several donors. TCRdb's version of the immuneACCESS table is confined to in-frame rearrangements and falls short of the full clone set. An unresolved V gene accounts for under half of the shortfall where checked; the remainder is of unknown origin. V and J calls and clone size follow that table, whereas D and trimming were derived from the DNA. The sample includes over a million clones, with roughly 96% observed a single time. Jointly, the top ten make up about 1% of the sample.

The data were obtained in a study of shared clonotypes between healthy human individuals (dated by TCRdb to the early 2020s). About the study as a whole: Two women and three men aged 18 to 49 years were included in the cohort. Different laboratories and diverse techniques were used to prepare libraries and sequence TCR repertoires, to increase sequencing depth and limit assay-specific biases. Blood TCR repertoires of roughly five healthy adults were deeply sequenced to estimate repertoire size and the extent of clonotype sharing between individuals. Each donor's leukapheresis produced roughly between roughly 0.85 and 10 billion PBMCs. For each donor, CD4 naive and CD4 memory were each run on three plates, CD8 naive on two plates, and CD8 memory on one plate. Overall results and qualifications from the work: Sampling was restricted to blood, and TCR repertoires in tissue are likely to differ from TCR repertoires in blood. Incomplete sequencing was indicated by rarefaction of sorted-subset datasets, despite the large sequencing depth. Because the study included a small number of donors, the genetic and exposure-history diversity represented was limited. Larger estimated clonotype richness was generally found for naive subsets than for memory subsets. Based on pairwise subsampling, the degree of clonotype sharing among donors was expected to be affected by sequencing depth. Sharing across several donors was observed for about 5% of naive CD4, about 3.2% of naive CD8, about 2.3% of memory CD4, and approximately 0.41% of memory CD8 clonotypes. Higher generation probabilities were observed for clonotypes shared by all four sorted-subset donors than for non-shared clonotypes.

Donors were healthy HIV-negative adults with no recently reported acute infections or vaccinations. All donors were Caucasian adults living in Nashville, Tennessee, USA. CD4+ T cells were enriched by magnetic negative selection, after which naive cells were positively selected on CD45RA and the negative fraction was taken as the memory subset. Blood was obtained by leukapheresis, after which PBMCs were separated by Ficoll-Histopaque density gradient centrifugation and cryopreserved in liquid nitrogen vapor phase. Analytical flow cytometry was used to check the purity and quantity of every magnetically sorted T cell population. Each sorted fraction had its genomic DNA isolated and then quantified by UV absorbance on a Nanodrop 2000c.

This chain is built from TRBV5-4 and TRBJ2-4; perhaps TRBD2 is the D gene, with 5 bases matching. Sample: naive CD4+ T cells sorted from blood. The cell subset or site label on this specimen signifies: CD45RA+ positively selected. This clonotype was obtained from a man aged 30 to 45 in good health. The nucleotides read TGTGCCAGCAGCCGTGGACTCGGTGACGGCAAAAACATTCAGTACTTC. Its amino acids are CASSRGLGDGKNIQYF.